The T cell receptor (beta chain) described here comes from a study of T-cell reconstitution after alpha-beta-depleted transplantation in children. The authors prepared the TCRbeta library with unique molecular identifiers. TCRdb reprocessed the PCR reads via MiXCR and lists one record per CDR3 protein. This sample has around 400,000 distinct CDR3 sequences; about a tenth occur once, and the top ten carry about 5%. This clonotype was observed a few times. The receptor was derived from a human donor who donated a stem cell graft to a child with acute myeloid leukemia. The sequencing used PBMCs from the stem cell graft donor, collected from the stem cell graft.

The CDR3 sequence: CASSLGASTRGTEAFF. CDR3 DNA: TGCGCCAGCAGCTTGGGTGCCTCAACCCGGGGCACTGAAGCTTTCTTT. The V call is TRBV5-1, the J call TRBJ1-1; D ambiguous. Germline values: CDR1 SGHRS, CDR2 YFSETQ. The V end lost 0 bases, the J end lost 4 bases, and 16 bases lay between the germline ends. The length of the CDR3 is 16 residues.